A single sample gave rise to the 2 T cell receptor beta chains below, sequenced in a study of blood T cell repertoires in COVID-19. Sequenced by immunoSEQ multiplex PCR; TCRdb stores in-frame clones only, minus some. The table shows 150,000 to 200,000 clones, with roughly four fifths occurring only once. The sequenced sample consisted of peripheral blood. Every receptor here comes from a human donor in a cohort sampled during active COVID-19.

The CDR3 spells CASGNVGTGYF. DNA of the CDR3: TGTGCCAGCGGAAACGTCGGGACAGGATACTTC. This sequence joins TRBV6-5 and TRBJ2-4; 8 bases align to TRBD1. The V and J ends lost 8 bases and 16 bases, in that order; junction bases with no gene match: 10. There are 11 residues in the CDR3. Germline V gene data show CDR1 as MNHEY and CDR2 as SVGAGI.

This clone was seen only a few times. The chain employs TRBV19 and TRBJ1-6; D remains unclear. V lost 3 bases, J lost 9 bases, and 12 bases lay in between. CDR1 and CDR2 (germline): LNHDA, SQIVND (reference sequence). The CDR3 length is 14 residues. The CDR3 spells CASSIQVESSPLHF. The CDR3 coding sequence is TGTGCCAGTAGTATCCAGGTAGAAAGTTCACCCCTCCACTTT.